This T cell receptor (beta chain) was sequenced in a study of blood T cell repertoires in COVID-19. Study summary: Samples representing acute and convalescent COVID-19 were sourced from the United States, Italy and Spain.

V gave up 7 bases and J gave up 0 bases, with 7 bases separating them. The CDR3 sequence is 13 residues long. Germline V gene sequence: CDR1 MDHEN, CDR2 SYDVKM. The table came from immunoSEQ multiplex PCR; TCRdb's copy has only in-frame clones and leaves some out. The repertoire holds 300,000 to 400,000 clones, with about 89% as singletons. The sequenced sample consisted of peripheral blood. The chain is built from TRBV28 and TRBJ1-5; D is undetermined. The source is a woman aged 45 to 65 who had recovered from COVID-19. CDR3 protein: CASNEGSNQPQHF. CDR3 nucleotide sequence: TGTGCCAGCAATGAGGGTAGCAATCAGCCCCAGCATTTT.